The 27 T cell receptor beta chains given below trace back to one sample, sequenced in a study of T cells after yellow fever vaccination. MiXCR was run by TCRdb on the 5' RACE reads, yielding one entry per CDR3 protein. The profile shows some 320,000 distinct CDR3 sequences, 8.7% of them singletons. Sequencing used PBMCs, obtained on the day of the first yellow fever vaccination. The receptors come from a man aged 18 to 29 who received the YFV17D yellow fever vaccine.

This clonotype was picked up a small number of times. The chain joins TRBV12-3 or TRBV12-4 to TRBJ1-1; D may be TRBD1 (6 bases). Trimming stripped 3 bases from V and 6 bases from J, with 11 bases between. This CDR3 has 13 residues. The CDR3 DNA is TGTGCCAGCAGTTTGATCAGGGGAGCTGAAGCTTTCTTT. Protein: CASSLIRGAEAFF.

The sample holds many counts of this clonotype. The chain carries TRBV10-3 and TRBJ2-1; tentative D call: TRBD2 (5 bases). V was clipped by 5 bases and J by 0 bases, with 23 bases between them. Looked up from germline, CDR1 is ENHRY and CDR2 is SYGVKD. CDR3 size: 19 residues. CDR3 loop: CAISRLGRSERSSYNEQFF. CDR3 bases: TGTGCCATCAGTCGGCTCGGCCGCTCTGAGCGGAGCTCCTACAATGAGCAGTTCTTC.

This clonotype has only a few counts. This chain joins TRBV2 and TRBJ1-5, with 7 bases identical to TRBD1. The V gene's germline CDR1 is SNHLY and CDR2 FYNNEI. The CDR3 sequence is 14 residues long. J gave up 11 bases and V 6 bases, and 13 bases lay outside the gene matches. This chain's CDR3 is CASSPQGPQSAQHF. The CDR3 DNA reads TGTGCCAGCAGCCCACAGGGGCCCCAATCAGCCCAGCATTTT.

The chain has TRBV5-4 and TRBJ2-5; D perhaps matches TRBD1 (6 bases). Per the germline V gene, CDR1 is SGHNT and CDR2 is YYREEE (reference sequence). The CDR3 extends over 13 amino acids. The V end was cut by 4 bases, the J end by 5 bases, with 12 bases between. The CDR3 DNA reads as TGTGCCAGCAGCGGACAGAGAGGGGAGACCCAGTACTTC. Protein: CASSGQRGETQYF.

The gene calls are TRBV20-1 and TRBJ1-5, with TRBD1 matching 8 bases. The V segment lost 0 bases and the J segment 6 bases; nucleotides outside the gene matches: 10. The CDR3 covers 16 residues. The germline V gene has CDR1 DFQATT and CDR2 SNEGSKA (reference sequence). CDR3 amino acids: CSARDLRQGTSQPQHF. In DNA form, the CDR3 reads TGCAGTGCTAGAGATCTGAGACAGGGGACAAGTCAGCCCCAGCATTTT.

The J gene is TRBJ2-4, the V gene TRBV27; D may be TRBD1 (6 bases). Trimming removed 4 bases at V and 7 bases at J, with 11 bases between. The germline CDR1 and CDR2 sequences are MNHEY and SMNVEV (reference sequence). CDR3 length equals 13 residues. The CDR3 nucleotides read TGTGCCAGCAGTTCGCAGGGGATGAACATTCAGTACTTC. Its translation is CASSSQGMNIQYF.

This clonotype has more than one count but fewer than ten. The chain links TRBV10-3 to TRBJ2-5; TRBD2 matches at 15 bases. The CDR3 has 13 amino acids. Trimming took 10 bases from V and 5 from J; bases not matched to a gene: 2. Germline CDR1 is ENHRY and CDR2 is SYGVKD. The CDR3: CATGLAGGETQYF. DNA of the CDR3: TGTGCCACGGGACTAGCGGGGGGTGAGACCCAGTACTTC.

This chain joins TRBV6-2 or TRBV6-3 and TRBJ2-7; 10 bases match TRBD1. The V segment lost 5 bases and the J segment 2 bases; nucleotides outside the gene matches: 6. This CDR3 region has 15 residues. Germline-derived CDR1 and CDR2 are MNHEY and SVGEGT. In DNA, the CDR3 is TGTGCCAGCAGTCTCGGGGGACAGGGGACCTACGAGCAGTACTTC. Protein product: CASSLGGQGTYEQYF.

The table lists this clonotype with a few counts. For the CDR3, the DNA is TGCGCCAGCAGCCACGACAGGGAGTCTCAGCCCCAGCATTTT. It yields the protein CASSHDRESQPQHF. The chain combines TRBV4-3 with TRBJ1-5; 7 bases fit TRBD1. The junction had 5 bases not matched to a gene; V was cut back by 3 bases and J by 6 bases. The CDR3 extends over 14 amino acids. In germline, CDR1 is LGHNA, CDR2 YSLEER.

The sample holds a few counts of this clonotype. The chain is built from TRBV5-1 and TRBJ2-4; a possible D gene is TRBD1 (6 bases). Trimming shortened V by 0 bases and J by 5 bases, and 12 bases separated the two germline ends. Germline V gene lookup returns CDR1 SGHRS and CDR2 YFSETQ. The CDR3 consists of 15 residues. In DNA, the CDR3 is TGCGCCAGCAGCTTGGGGCAGGGGAACGAAAACATTCAGTACTTC. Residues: CASSLGQGNENIQYF. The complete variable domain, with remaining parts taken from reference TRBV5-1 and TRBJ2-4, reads KAGVTQTPRYLIKTRGQQVTLSCSPISGHRSVSWYQQTPGQGLQFLFEYFSETQRNKGNFPGRFSGRQFSNSRSEMNVSTLELGDSALYLCASSLGQGNENIQYFGAGTRLSVL.

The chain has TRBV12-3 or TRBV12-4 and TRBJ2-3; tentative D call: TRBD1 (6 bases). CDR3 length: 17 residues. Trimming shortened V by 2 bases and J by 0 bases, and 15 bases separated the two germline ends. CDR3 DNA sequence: TGTGCCAGCAGTTTACGGCCTGGGGGCCCGAGCACAGATACGCAGTATTTT. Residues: CASSLRPGGPSTDTQYF.

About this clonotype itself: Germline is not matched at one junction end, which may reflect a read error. The CDR3 DNA reads TGCGCATCAGGGGGGTACGGAGATACGCAGTATTTT. The encoded protein is CASGGYGDTQYF. The chain is built from TRBV10-3 and TRBJ2-3, with D perhaps matching TRBD1 (7 bases). This CDR3 spans 12 amino acids. From germline, CDR1 is ENHRY and CDR2 SYGVKD.

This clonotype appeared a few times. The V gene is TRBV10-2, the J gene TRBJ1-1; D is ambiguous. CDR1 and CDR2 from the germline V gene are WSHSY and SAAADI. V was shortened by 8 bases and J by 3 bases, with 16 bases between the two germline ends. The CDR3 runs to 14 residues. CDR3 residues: CASSWAVGYTEAFF. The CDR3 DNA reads TGCGCCAGCTCCTGGGCCGTGGGGTACACTGAAGCTTTCTTT.

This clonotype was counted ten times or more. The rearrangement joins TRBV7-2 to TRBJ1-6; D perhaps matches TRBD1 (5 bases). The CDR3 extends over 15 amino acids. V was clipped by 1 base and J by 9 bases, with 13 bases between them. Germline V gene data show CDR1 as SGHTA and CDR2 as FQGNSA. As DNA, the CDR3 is TGTGCCAGCAGCTTAGAGCGCAGGGTCGGTTCACCCCTCCACTTT. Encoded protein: CASSLERRVGSPLHF. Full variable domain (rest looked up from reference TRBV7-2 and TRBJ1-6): GAGVSQSPSNKVTEKGKDVELRCDPISGHTALYWYRQSLGQGLEFLIYFQGNSAPDKSGLPSDRFSAERTGGSVSTLTIQRTQQEDSAVYLCASSLERRVGSPLHFGNGTRLTVT.

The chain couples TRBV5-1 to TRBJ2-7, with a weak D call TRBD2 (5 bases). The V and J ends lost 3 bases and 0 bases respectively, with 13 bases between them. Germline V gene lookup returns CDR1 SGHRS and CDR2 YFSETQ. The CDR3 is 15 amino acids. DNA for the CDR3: TGCGCCAGCAGCTCTGAGGGATCCTTCTCCTACGAGCAGTACGTC. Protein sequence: CASSSEGSFSYEQYV.

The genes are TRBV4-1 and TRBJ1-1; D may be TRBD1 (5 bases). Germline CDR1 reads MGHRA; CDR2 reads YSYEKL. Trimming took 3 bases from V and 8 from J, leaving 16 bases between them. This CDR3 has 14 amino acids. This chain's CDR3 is CASSHYRGGLEAFF. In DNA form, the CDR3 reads TGCGCCAGCAGCCACTACCGGGGGGGATTAGAAGCTTTCTTT.

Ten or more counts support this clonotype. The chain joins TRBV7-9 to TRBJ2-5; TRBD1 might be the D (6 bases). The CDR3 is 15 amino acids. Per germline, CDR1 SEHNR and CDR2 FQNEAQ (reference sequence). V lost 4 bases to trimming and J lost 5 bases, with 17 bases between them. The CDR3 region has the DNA TGTGCCAGCAGCTCCGGACAGACCCCCTTGGAGACCCAGTACTTC. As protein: CASSSGQTPLETQYF.

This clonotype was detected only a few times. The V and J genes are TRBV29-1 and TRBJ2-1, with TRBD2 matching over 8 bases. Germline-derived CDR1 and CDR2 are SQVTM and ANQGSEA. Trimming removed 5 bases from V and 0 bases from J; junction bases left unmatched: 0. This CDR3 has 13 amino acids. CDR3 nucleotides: TGCAGCGTTAGCGGGGGCTCCTACAATGAGCAGTTCTTC. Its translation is CSVSGGSYNEQFF.

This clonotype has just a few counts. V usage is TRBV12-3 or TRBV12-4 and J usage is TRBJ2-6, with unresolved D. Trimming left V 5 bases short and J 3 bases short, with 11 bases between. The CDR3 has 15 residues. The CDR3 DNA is TGTGCCAGCAGTAAAGGTGTCGGTGGGGCCAACGTCCTGACTTTC. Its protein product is CASSKGVGGANVLTF.

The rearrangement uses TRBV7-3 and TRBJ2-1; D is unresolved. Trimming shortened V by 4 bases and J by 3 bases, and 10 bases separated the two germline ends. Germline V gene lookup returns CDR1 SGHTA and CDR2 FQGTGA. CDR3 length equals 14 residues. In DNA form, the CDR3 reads TGTGCCAGCAGCTCGATGACGGACTACAATGAGCAGTTCTTC. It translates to CASSSMTDYNEQFF.

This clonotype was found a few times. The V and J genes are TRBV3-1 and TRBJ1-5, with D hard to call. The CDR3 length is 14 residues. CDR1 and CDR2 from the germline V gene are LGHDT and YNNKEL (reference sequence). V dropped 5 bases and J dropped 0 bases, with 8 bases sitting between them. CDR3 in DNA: TGTGCCAGCAGCGCAGTCAATAGCAATCAGCCCCAGCATTTT. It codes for CASSAVNSNQPQHF.

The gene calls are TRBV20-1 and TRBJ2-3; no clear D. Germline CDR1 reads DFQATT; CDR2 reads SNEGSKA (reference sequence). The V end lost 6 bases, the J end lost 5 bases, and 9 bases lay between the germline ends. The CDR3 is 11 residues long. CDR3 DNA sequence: TGCAGTGCCCCAATGGGAGATACGCAGTATTTT. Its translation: CSAPMGDTQYF.

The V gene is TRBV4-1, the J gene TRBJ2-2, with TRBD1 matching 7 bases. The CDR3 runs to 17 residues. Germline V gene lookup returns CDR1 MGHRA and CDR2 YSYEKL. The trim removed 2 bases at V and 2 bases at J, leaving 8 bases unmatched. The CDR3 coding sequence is TGCGCCAGCAGCCAATCCCGTGGGACAGTTAACACCGGGGAGCTGTTTTTT. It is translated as CASSQSRGTVNTGELFF.

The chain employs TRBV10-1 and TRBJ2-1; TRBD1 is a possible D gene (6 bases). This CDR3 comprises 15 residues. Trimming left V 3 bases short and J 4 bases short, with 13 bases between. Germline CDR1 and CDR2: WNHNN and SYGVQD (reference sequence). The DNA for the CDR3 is TGCGCCAGCAGTGAATATTACAGGGAATACAATGAGCAGTTCTTC. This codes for CASSEYYREYNEQFF.

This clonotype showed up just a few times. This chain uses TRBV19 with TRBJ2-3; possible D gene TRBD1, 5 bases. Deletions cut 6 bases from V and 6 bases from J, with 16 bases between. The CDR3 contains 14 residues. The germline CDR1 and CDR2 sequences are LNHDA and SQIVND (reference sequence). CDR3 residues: CASSIQGLEDTQYF. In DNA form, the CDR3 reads TGTGCCAGTAGCATTCAGGGTCTGGAGGATACGCAGTATTTT.

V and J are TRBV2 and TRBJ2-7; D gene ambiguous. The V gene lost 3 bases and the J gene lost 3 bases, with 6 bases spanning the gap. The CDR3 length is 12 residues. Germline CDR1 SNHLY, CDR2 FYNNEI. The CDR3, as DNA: TGTGCCAGCAGTGATCCGAGCTACGAGCAGTACTTC. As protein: CASSDPSYEQYF. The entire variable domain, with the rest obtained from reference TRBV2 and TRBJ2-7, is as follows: EPEVTQTPSHQVTQMGQEVILRCVPISNHLYFYWYRQILGQKVEFLVSFYNNEISEKSEIFDDQFSVERPDGSNFTLKIRSTKLEDSAMYFCASSDPSYEQYFGPGTRLTVT.

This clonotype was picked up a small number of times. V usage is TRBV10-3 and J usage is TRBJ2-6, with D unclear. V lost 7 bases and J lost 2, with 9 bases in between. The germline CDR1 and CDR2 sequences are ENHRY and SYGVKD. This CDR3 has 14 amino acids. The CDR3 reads CAITDGAGANVLTF. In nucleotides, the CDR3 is TGTGCCATCACGGATGGTGCTGGGGCCAACGTCCTGACTTTC.